One sample yielded the 5 T cell receptor beta chains listed below, sequenced in a study of T-cell reconstitution after alpha-beta-depleted transplantation in children. Molecular barcoding with unique molecular identifiers was used for the TCRbeta library. A single record per CDR3 protein comes from TCRdb applying MiXCR to the PCR reads. The sample yields approximately 490,000 distinct CDR3 sequences, over 9.5% seen once. Source: PBMCs, taken before TCRalphabeta/CD19-depleted stem cell transplant. The receptors originated from a child under 10 years old with inherited bone marrow failure, due to receive a stem cell transplant.

Ten or more counts support this clonotype. V is TRBV12-3 or TRBV12-4 and J is TRBJ1-2; D is unresolved. The CDR3 extends over 13 amino acids. The V gene lost 6 bases and the J gene lost 5 bases, with 13 bases spanning the gap. CDR3 region: CASSLGSRYGYTF. DNA of the CDR3: TGTGCCAGCAGCCTCGGGAGCCGATATGGCTACACCTTC.

In this sample, this clonotype turned up many times. This chain joins TRBV7-9 and TRBJ2-7; a weak D match, TRBD2 (7 bases). The V gene lost 1 base and the J gene lost 2 bases, with 12 bases spanning the gap. This CDR3 region has 15 residues. The germline gives CDR1 SEHNR, CDR2 FQNEAQ (reference sequence). The CDR3 nucleotides read TGTGCCAGCAGCTTAGGGGGGGGCCCCCCCTACGAGCAGTACTTC. Translation: CASSLGGGPPYEQYF.

This clonotype appeared many times. The chain has TRBV11-2 and TRBJ2-7; D call uncertain. Deletions cut 1 base from V and 1 base from J, with 14 bases between. This CDR3 spans 16 amino acids. Germline V CDR1 and CDR2: SGHAT, FQNNGV. CDR3 sequence reads: CASSLVSDHPSYEQYF. The CDR3 DNA follows: TGTGCCAGCAGCTTAGTCTCAGACCATCCATCCTACGAGCAGTACTTC.

This clonotype was counted ten times or more. The chain uses TRBV7-2 and TRBJ2-7; a possible D gene is TRBD2 (5 bases). CDR1 is SGHTA and CDR2 is FQGNSA in the germline V gene. The CDR3 consists of 13 residues. The V gene lost 6 bases and the J gene lost 2 bases, with 11 bases spanning the gap. CDR3 sequence reads: CASRPAGTYEQYF. CDR3 in DNA: TGTGCCAGCAGACCGGCCGGGACCTACGAGCAGTACTTC.

The sample holds many counts of this clonotype. CDR3 residues: CASTTVSLAGVGEQYF. Written as DNA, the CDR3 is TGTGCCAGCACCACAGTGTCTCTAGCGGGAGTGGGCGAGCAGTACTTC. The chain recombines TRBV7-2 with TRBJ2-7, with 10 positions matching TRBD2. The junction had 15 bases not matched to a gene; V was cut back by 7 bases and J by 6 bases. The CDR3 has 16 residues. CDR1 and CDR2 from the germline V gene are SGHTA and FQGNSA.